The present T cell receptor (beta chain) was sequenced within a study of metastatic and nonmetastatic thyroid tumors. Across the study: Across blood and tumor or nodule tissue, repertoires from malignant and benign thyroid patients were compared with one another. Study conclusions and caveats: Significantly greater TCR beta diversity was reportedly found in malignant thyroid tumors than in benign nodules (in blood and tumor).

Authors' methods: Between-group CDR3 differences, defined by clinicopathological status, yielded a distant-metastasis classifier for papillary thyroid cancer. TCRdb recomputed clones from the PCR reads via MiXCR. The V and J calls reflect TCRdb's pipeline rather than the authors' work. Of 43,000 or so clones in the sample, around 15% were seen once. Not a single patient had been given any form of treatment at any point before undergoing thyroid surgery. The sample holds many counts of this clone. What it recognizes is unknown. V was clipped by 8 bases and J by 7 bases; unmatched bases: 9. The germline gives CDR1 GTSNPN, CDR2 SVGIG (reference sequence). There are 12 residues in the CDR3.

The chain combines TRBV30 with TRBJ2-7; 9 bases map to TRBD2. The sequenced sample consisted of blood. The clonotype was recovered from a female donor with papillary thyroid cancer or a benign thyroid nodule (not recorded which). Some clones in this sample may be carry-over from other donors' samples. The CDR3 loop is CAQGREGTEQYF. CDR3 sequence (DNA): TGTGCCCAAGGGCGGGAGGGGACGGAGCAGTACTTC.